One and the same sample provided the 11 T cell receptor beta chains below, sequenced in a study of CD8 T cells in Susac syndrome. Roughly 0.45 to 1 ug RNA was reverse transcribed with random hexamers. Using its own MiXCR run on the immunoSEQ multiplex PCR reads, TCRdb lists one record per CDR3 protein. The sample lists 180,000 or so distinct CDR3 sequences; around 96% were seen once. Sequenced material: CD4+ T cells from PBMCs. Receptors were obtained from a human donor with multiple sclerosis.

This chain connects TRBV30 to TRBJ2-3; 11 bases align to TRBD2. This CDR3 is built from 15 residues. Germline CDR1 and CDR2: GTSNPN and SVGIG (reference sequence). V lost 2 bases to trimming and J lost 5 bases; unmatched junction nucleotides: 6. As DNA, the CDR3 is TGTGCCTGGAGTTTTAGCGGGGGGGCCGGAGATACGCAGTATTTT. Translated: CAWSFSGGAGDTQYF.

The rearrangement links TRBV29-1 to TRBJ2-7; 11 nucleotides agree with TRBD1. This CDR3 spans 13 amino acids. CDR1 is SQVTM and CDR2 is ANQGSEA in the germline V gene. V shed 3 bases, J shed 4 bases, and the junction held 2 bases outside the gene matches. The CDR3 loop is CSVEGQGVYEQYF. CDR3 nucleotide sequence: TGCAGCGTTGAGGGACAGGGGGTATACGAGCAGTACTTC.

The V gene is TRBV20-1, the J gene TRBJ2-7; the D gene is possibly TRBD2 (5 bases). Germline V gene data show CDR1 as DFQATT and CDR2 as SNEGSKA (reference sequence). V lost 3 bases to trimming and J lost 2 bases, with 14 bases between them. This CDR3 is 14 amino acids long. The CDR3 DNA follows: TGCAGTGCTAGGACCAGCGGAGCCCCCTACGAGCAGTACTTC. Translated: CSARTSGAPYEQYF.

The DNA of the CDR3 is TGTGCCTGGTCTCAGAGGGAGGACACTGAAGCTTTCTTT. This codes for CAWSQREDTEAFF. This sequence joins TRBV30 and TRBJ1-1; the D is unclear. CDR1 and CDR2 from the germline V gene are GTSNPN and SVGIG (reference sequence). This CDR3 comprises 13 residues. Trimming removed 5 bases at V and 3 bases at J, with 13 bases between.

This clonotype appeared a single time. This sequence joins TRBV27 and TRBJ1-4; D not resolved. From germline, CDR1 is MNHEY and CDR2 SMNVEV (reference sequence). The CDR3 runs to 14 residues. Trimming shortened V by 2 bases and J by 7 bases, and 11 bases separated the two germline ends. CDR3 bases: TGTGCCAGCAGTTTAAATGGATGGGGTGAAAAACTGTTTTTT. Translation: CASSLNGWGEKLFF. The whole variable domain, filled in from reference TRBV27 and TRBJ1-4, reads EAQVTQNPRYLITVTGKKLTVTCSQNMNHEYMSWYRQDPGLGLRQIYYSMNVEVTDKGDVPEGYKVSRKEKRNFPLILESPSPNQTSLYFCASSLNGWGEKLFFGSGTQLSVL.

The chain has TRBV4-1 and TRBJ2-2, with D hard to call. The CDR3 runs 15 residues. Trimming took off 0 bases at V and 3 bases at J, with 8 bases between the two ends. Per germline, CDR1 MGHRA and CDR2 YSYEKL. CDR3 coding DNA: TGCGCCAGCAGCCAAGATATCCTTTACACCGGGGAGCTGTTTTTT. Its translation is CASSQDILYTGELFF.

This clonotype was detected once. This rearrangement joins TRBV7-6 to TRBJ2-1; TRBD2 matches 14 bases. CDR1 is SGHVS and CDR2 is FNYEAQ in the germline V gene. The CDR3 extends over 16 amino acids. Germline trimming cut 5 bases from V and 5 bases from J; bases unmatched to any gene: 5. This CDR3 is CASSLRTSGGNNEQFF. The CDR3 DNA reads TGTGCCAGCAGCCTCCGGACTAGCGGGGGGAACAATGAGCAGTTCTTC.

The CDR3 region has the DNA TGCAGTGCTAGGTCCAGGGTGGGATATAATTCACCCCTCCACTTT. Its protein is CSARSRVGYNSPLHF. The gene calls are TRBV20-1 and TRBJ1-6; TRBD1 might be the D (5 bases). CDR3 length equals 15 residues. V lost 3 bases and J lost 4, with 13 bases in between. Germline CDR1 reads DFQATT; CDR2 reads SNEGSKA (reference sequence).

The chain employs TRBV29-1 and TRBJ2-7; no definite D call. Germline CDR1 reads SQVTM; CDR2 reads ANQGSEA. Trimming took 3 bases from V and 4 from J, leaving 7 bases between them. The CDR3 totals 11 residues. The CDR3 sequence is CSVEYVYEQYF. Here the CDR3 DNA reads TGCAGCGTTGAGTATGTTTACGAGCAGTACTTC.

The chain joins TRBV7-9 to TRBJ1-2; D gene ambiguous. The germline V gene has CDR1 SEHNR and CDR2 FQNEAQ (reference sequence). Trimming shortened V by 2 bases and J by 7 bases, and 20 bases separated the two germline ends. The CDR3 is made up of 16 amino acids. CDR3 DNA: TGTGCCAGCAGCTTATCCCTACAGCGCGGAGGTAGTGGCTACACCTTC. It yields the protein CASSLSLQRGGSGYTF.

The rearrangement uses TRBV20-1 and TRBJ2-1, with D unresolved. Germline CDR1 is DFQATT and CDR2 is SNEGSKA (reference sequence). V lost 0 bases and J 0 bases, leaving 6 bases between the germline ends. CDR3 size: 14 residues. The CDR3 here is CSARDATSYNEQFF. The CDR3 DNA sequence: TGCAGTGCTAGAGATGCGACCTCCTACAATGAGCAGTTCTTC.